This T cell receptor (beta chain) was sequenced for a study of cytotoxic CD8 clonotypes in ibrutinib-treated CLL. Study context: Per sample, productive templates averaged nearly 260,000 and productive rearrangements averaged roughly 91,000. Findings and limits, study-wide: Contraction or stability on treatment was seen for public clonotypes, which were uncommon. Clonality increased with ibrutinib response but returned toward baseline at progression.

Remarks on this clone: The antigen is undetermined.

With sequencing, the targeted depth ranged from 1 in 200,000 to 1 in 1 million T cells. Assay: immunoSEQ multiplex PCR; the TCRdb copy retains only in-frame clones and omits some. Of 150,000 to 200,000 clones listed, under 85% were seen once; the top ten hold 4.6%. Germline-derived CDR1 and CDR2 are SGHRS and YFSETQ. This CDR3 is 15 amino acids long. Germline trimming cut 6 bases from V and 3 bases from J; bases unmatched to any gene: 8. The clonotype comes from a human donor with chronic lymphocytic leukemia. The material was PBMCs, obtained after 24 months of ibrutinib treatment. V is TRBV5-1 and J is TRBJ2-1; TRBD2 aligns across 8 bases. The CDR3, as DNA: TGCGCCAGCACAAGGGCGGGAGGTAACTACAATGAGCAGTTCTTC. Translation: CASTRAGGNYNEQFF.